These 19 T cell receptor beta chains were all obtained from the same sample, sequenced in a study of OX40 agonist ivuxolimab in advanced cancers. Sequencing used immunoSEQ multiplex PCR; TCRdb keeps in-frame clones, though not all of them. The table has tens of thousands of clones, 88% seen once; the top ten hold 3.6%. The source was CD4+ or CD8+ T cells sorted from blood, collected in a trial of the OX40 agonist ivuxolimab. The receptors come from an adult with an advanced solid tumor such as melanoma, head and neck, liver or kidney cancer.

The CDR3 sequence: CASRGYGTGEETQYF. The DNA for the CDR3 is TGTGCCAGCAGGGGATATGGGACAGGGGAAGAGACCCAGTACTTC. The chain joins TRBV6-6 to TRBJ2-5; 10 bases map to TRBD1. This CDR3 has 15 amino acids. V lost 6 bases to trimming and J lost 3 bases; unmatched junction nucleotides: 7. Germline lookup yields CDR1 MNHNY and CDR2 SVGAGI (reference sequence).

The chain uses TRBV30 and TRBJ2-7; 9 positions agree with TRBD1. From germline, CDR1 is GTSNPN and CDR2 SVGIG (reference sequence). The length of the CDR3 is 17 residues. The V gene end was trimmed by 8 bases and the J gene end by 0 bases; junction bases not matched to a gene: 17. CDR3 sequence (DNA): TGTGCCGGTGGGGGACAGGGACAACGCCGAAGCTCCTACGAGCAGTACTTC. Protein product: CAGGGQGQRRSSYEQYF. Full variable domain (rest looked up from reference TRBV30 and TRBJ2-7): SQTIHQWPATLVQPVGSPLSLECTVEGTSNPNLYWYRQAAGRGLQLLFYSVGIGQISSEVPQNLSASRPQDRQFILSSKKLLLSDSGFYLCAGGGQGQRRSSYEQYFGPGTRLTVT.

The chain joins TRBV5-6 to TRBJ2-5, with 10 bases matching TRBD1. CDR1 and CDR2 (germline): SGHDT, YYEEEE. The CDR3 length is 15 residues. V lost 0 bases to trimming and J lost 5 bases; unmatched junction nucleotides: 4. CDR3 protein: CASSLERTGGETQYF. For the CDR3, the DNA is TGTGCCAGCAGCTTGGAAAGGACAGGGGGGGAGACCCAGTACTTC.

In nucleotides, the CDR3 is TGTGCCAGTAGCGCAGGATGGGAGACCCAGTACTTC. This encodes CASSAGWETQYF. The rearrangement uses TRBV19 and TRBJ2-5, with D hard to call. The CDR3 extends over 12 amino acids. Germline V gene sequence: CDR1 LNHDA, CDR2 SQIVND (reference sequence). V lost 6 bases and J 5 bases, leaving 10 bases between the germline ends.

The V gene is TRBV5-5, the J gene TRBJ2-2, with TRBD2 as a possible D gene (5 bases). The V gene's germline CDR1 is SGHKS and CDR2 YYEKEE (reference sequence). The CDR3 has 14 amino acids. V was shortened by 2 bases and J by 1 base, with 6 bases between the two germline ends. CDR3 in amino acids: CASSLAVNTGELFF. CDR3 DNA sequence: TGTGCCAGCAGCTTAGCGGTGAACACCGGGGAGCTGTTTTTT.

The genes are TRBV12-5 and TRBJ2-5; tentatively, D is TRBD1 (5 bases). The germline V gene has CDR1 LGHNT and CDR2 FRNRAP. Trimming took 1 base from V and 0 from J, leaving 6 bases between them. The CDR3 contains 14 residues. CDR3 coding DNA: TGTGCTAGTGGTTTGGGACAGAACCAAGAGACCCAGTACTTC. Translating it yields CASGLGQNQETQYF.

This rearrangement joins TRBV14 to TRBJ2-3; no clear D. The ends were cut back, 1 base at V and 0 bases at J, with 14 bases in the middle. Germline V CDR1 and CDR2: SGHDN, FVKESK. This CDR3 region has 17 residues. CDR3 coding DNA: TGTGCCAGCAGCCAAGCGCGGCGGCCCCGGAGCACAGATACGCAGTATTTT. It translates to CASSQARRPRSTDTQYF. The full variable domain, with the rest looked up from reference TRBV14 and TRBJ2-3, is EAGVTQFPSHSVIEKGQTVTLRCDPISGHDNLYWYRRVMGKEIKFLLHFVKESKQDESGMPNNRFLAERTGGTYSTLKVQPAELEDSGVYFCASSQARRPRSTDTQYFGPGTRLTVL.

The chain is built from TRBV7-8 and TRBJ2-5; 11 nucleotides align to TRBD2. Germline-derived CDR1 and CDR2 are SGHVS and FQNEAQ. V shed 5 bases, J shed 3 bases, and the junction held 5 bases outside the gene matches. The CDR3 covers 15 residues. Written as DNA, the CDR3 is TGTGCCAGCAGCCCAGGGACTAGCGGAGAAGAGACCCAGTACTTC. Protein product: CASSPGTSGEETQYF.

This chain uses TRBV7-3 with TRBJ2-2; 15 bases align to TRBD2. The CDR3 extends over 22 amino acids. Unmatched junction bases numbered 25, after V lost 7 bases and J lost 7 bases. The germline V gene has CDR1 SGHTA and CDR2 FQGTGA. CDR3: CASTPPGQWTSGRAVVDGELFF. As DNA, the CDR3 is TGTGCCAGCACCCCCCCGGGGCAGTGGACTAGCGGGAGGGCCGTAGTTGACGGGGAGCTGTTTTTT.

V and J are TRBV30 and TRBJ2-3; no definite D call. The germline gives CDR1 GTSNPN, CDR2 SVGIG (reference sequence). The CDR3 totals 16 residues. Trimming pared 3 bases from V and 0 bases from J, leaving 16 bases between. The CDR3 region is CAWRGGPRTSTDTQYF. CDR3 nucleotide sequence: TGTGCCTGGAGAGGCGGACCCAGAACTAGCACAGATACGCAGTATTTT.

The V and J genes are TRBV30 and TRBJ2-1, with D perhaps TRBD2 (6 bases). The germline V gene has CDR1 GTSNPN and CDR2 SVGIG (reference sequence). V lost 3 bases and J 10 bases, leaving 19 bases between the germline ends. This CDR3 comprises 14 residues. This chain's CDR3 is CAWSPPGRGREQFF. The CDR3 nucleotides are TGTGCCTGGAGCCCCCCCGGGCGGGGAAGGGAGCAGTTCTTC.

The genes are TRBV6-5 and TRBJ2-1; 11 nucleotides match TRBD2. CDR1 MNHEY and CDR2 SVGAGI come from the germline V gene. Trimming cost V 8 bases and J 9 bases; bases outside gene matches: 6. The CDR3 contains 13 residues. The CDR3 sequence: CASSLAGAVEQFF. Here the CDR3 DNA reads TGTGCCAGCTCACTAGCGGGAGCTGTTGAGCAGTTCTTC.

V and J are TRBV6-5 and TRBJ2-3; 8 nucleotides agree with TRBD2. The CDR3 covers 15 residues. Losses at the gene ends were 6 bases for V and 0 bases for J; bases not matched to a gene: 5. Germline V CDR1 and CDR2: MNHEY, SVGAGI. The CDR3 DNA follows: TGTGCCAGCAGGAGGACTAGCAGTAGCACAGATACGCAGTATTTT. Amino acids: CASRRTSSSTDTQYF.

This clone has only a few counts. In DNA, the CDR3 is TGTGCCAGCAGCTCCTCTCATCAAGGGATAAGAAGGTACTTC. Translating it yields CASSSSHQGIRRYF. The chain employs TRBV7-9 and TRBJ2-4; D not resolved. Germline CDR1 SEHNR, CDR2 FQNEAQ (reference sequence). V was clipped by 4 bases and J by 15 bases, with 22 bases between them. The CDR3 loop spans 14 amino acids.

The CDR3 sequence is CASSLIGQGYQETQYF. CDR3 coding DNA: TGTGCCAGCAGCTTAATTGGACAGGGGTACCAAGAGACCCAGTACTTC. This chain links TRBV7-9 with TRBJ2-5; 9 bases are a match to TRBD1. V shed 2 bases and J 0 bases; nucleotides not matched to a gene: 4. In germline, CDR1 is SEHNR, CDR2 FQNEAQ (reference sequence). The CDR3 runs to 16 residues.

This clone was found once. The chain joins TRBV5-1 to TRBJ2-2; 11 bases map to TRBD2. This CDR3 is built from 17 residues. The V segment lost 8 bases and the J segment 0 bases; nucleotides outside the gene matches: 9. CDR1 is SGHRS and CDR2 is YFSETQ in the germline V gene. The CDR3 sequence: CARAPLAGASNTGELFF. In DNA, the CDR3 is TGCGCCAGGGCCCCACTAGCGGGGGCCTCGAACACCGGGGAGCTGTTTTTT.

The CDR3 loop is CASSESGFEQYF. The CDR3 bases are TGCGCCAGCAGTGAGTCCGGGTTCGAGCAGTACTTC. The V gene is TRBV10-2, the J gene TRBJ2-7; D gene uncertain. Between the trimmed V and J ends, which lost 0 bases and 6 bases, there was a span of 6 bases. This CDR3 comprises 12 residues. Germline-derived CDR1 and CDR2 are WSHSY and SAAADI.

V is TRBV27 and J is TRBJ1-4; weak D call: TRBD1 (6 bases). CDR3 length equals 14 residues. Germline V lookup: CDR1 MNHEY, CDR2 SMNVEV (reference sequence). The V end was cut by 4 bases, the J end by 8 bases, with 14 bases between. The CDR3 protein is CASSSGGLPEKLFF. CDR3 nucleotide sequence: TGTGCCAGCAGTTCCGGGGGGCTTCCAGAAAAACTGTTTTTT.

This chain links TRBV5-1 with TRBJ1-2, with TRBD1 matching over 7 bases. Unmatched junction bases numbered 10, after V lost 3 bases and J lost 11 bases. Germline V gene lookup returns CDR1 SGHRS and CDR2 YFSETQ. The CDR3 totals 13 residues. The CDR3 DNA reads TGCGCCAGCAGCTCAGGATTACAGGGGACGTACACCTTC. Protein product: CASSSGLQGTYTF.